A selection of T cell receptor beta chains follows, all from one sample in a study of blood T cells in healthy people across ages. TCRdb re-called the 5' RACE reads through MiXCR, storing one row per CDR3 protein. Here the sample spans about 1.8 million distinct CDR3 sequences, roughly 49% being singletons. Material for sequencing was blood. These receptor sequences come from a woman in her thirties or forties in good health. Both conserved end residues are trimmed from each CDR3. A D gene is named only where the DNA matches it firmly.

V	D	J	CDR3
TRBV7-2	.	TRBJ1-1	ASSLVGTGWSGKPEAF
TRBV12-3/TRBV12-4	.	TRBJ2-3	ASSLGADAQY
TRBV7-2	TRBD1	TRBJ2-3	ASSVDRGSTDTQY
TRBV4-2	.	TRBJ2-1	ASTGGGKNNEQF
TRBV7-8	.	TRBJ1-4	ASSLRGRTGDNEKLF
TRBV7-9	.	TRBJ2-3	ASSLPLPDTQY
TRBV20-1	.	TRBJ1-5	SASGGRLNQPQH
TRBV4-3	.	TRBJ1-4	ASSQDRRSVSEKLF
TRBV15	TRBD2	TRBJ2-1	ATSRDRGGFYNEQF
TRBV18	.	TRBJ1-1	ASSNQVSHTEAF
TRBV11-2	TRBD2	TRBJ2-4	ASSFQPVAGANTILAKNIQY
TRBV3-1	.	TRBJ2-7	ASSQGGRSYEQY
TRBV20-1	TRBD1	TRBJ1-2	SARVRGQGPYYGYT
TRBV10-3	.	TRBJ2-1	AISELVMLNEQF
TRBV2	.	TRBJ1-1	ASADRNTEAF
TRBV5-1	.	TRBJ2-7	ASSFVPGTSYEQY
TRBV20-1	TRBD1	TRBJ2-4	SATQDRAKNIQY
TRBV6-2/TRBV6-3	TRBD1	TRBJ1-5	ASSLFGQGVIKPQH
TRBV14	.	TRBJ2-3	ASSQTPIITDTQY
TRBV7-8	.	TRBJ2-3	ASSLAGSRRTDTQY
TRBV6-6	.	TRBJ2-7	ASRDTAAYEQY
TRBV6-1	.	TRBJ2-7	ASSEEVGPYEQY
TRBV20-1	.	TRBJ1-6	SAPHGSPLH
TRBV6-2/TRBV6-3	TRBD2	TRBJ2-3	ASMASGEIYTQY
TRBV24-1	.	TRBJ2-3	ATSDRGRAFRGTQY
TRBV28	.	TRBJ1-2	AWSFGVAGPNYGYT
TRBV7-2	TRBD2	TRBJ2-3	ASSLSGGREDTQY
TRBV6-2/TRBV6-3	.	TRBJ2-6	ASSYFGRGLTGTNVLT
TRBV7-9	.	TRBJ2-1	ASSLVHSFSGDHGSNEQF
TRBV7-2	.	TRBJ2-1	ASSLRAGDEQF
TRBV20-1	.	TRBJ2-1	SARIPTGADNEQF
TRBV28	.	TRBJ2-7	ASRGEGYSYEQY
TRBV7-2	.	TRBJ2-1	ASSLYRDHEQF
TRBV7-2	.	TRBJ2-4	VSTLGGPRNIQY
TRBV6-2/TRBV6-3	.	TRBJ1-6	ASASRVNSPLH
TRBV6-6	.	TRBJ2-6	ASSYGGRSSGANVLT
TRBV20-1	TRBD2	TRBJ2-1	SARANSGGTSSYNEQF
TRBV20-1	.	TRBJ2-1	SAKEGGSYNEQF
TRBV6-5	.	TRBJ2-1	ASSYSRGPTQYNEQF
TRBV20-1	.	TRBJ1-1	SISAGANTEAF
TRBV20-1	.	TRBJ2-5	SARDLWQGANQETQY
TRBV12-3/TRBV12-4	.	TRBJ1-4	ASARTSEKLF
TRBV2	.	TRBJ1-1	ASSQRIQGTEAF
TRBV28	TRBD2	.	ASSLNVLAGGRETQY
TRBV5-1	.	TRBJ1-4	ASSLGTLSNEKLF
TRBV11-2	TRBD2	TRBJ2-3	ASSQTVAGGDTQY
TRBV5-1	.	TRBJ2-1	ASSPAGTPSVTSSYNEQF
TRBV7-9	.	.	ASRMVPEETQY
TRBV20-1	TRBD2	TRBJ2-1	SARSKRGAYNEQF
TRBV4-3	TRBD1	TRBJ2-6	ASSQGTGDLSGASVLT